The clone carrying this TCR beta chain has only a few counts. The antigen is unknown. This sample is drawn from a study of beta chain features in type 1 diabetes. Study observations and caveats: People with Type 1 diabetes carried modestly yet significantly shorter TCRB CDR3s in all four CD4+ subsets.

V lost 6 bases and J lost 7, with 12 bases in between. Germline CDR1 is MNHEY and CDR2 is SMNVEV (reference sequence). This CDR3 has 12 amino acids. Sequencing targeted expressed TCRB transcripts, as all isolated RNA had been reverse transcribed. A few million reads were obtained on average from naive, central memory and regulatory T cell samples. This table comes from immunoSEQ multiplex PCR, and its TCRdb copy is limited to in-frame clones, with some not included. The sample lists some 350,000 clones; less than 15% were seen once. The sequencing input was naive CD4+ T cells from blood. The sequence was collected from a woman under 30 with type 1 diabetes. The chain is built from TRBV27 and TRBJ2-5; D call uncertain. CDR3 in amino acids: CASSHDLRTQYF. CDR3 sequence (DNA): TGTGCCAGCAGCCACGATTTGCGGACCCAGTACTTC.